This T cell receptor (beta chain) was recovered during a study of T cell responses to AZD1222 COVID-19 vaccine. The method was immunoSEQ multiplex PCR; TCRdb's version includes in-frame clones alone and lacks a portion of them. The data show about 100,000 clones, with approximately 87% seen just once and 2.5% to 4% held by the top ten. The starting material was peripheral blood, obtained on day 0 of AZD1222 vaccination. The receptor comes from an adult in good health.

CDR3: CASSGWTDEQYF. CDR3 sequence (DNA): TGTGCCAGCAGTGGGTGGACTGACGAGCAGTACTTC. This chain uses TRBV2 with TRBJ2-7; a possible D gene is TRBD2 (5 bases). CDR3 size: 12 residues. Germline loops: CDR1 SNHLY, CDR2 FYNNEI. The germline V and J ends were trimmed by 4 bases and 5 bases, with 9 bases remaining between them.